This T cell receptor (beta chain) was obtained from a study of blood T cell repertoires in COVID-19. Study background: Specimens from acute and convalescent COVID-19 originated in the United States, Italy and Spain. T cells, B-cell-depleted T cells, or PBMCs supplied cDNA or gDNA.

The CDR3 totals 15 residues. The J segment lost 4 bases and the V segment lost 5 bases, leaving 9 bases of the junction unmatched. CDR1 and CDR2 from the germline V gene are MDHEN and SYDVKM. Methods used by the authors: By means of reference gene primer amplification, nucleated cell counts were estimated. Assay used: immunoSEQ multiplex PCR; TCRdb lists only in-frame clones, some missing. V and J calls and clone size are copied from that table; D and trimming were computed from the DNA. In the table there are tens of thousands of clones, about 83% of which are singletons. The sequence came from a man in his 70s with COVID-19, enrolled during active disease. This sequence joins TRBV28 and TRBJ2-3; TRBD2 matches at 7 bases. The sequenced sample was peripheral blood. The CDR3 loop reads CASSKAGARADTQYF. The CDR3 nucleotides are TGTGCCAGCAGTAAGGCGGGAGCAAGGGCAGATACGCAGTATTTT. The whole variable domain, remainder taken from reference TRBV28 and TRBJ2-3, is DVKVTQSSRYLVKRTGEKVFLECVQDMDHENMFWYRQDPGLGLRLIYFSYDVKMKEKGDIPEGYSVSREKKERFSLILESASTNQTSMYLCASSKAGARADTQYFGPGTRLTVL.